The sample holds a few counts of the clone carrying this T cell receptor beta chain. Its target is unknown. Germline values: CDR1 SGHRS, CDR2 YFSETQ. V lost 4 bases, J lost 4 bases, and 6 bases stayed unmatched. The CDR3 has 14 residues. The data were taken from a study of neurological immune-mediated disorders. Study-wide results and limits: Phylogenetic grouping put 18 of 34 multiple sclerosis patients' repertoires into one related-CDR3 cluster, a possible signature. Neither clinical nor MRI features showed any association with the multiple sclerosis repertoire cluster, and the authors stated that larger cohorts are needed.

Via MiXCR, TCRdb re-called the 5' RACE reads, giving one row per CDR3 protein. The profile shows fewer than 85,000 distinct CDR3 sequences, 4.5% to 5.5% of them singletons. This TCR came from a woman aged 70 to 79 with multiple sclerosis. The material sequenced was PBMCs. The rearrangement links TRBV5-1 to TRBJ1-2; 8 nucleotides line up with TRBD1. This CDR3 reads CASSRTGSGYGYTF. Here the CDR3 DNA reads TGCGCCAGCAGCCGGACAGGGTCGGGCTATGGCTACACCTTC.